This TCR beta chain was found in a study of T cell repertoires and HLA-DP antigens. Study information: One stimulator alloantigen differed from self by one groove amino acid; the other by ten. The study's findings and limits: Responder cells were total CD4+ cells with a HeLa antigen-presenting system. Sorted CD137+ cells had clonality around 0.39 against both alloantigens, versus 0.03 to 0.045 pre-culture.

Amplification used primers for 54 TRBV and 13 TRBJ segments. Clones were read by immunoSEQ multiplex PCR, and TCRdb kept only the in-frame ones, dropping some. The sample includes about 89,000 clones, roughly 86% seen only once; the top ten take about 1.7%. A word on this clone: The antigen remains unidentified.

Germline CDR1 reads LNHDA; CDR2 reads SQIVND (reference sequence). The V and J ends lost 1 base and 1 base respectively, with 8 bases between them. There are 15 residues in the CDR3. The chain carries TRBV19 and TRBJ1-5; the D is unclear. This sequence originates from a man aged 50-59 years in good health and CMV-seronegative. Sequenced material: CD4+ T cells from PBMCs. The CDR3 coding sequence is TGTGCCAGTAGTATAGGGCAGCGGAGCAATCAGCCCCAGCATTTT. It is translated as CASSIGQRSNQPQHF.